This T cell receptor beta chain was profiled in a study of T-cell reconstitution after alpha-beta-depleted transplantation in children. The CDR3 covers 11 residues. Per germline, CDR1 DFQATT and CDR2 SNEGSKA (reference sequence). V lost 2 bases and J lost 1, with 2 bases in between. TCRbeta library construction was performed incorporating unique molecular identifiers. MiXCR, applied by TCRdb to the PCR reads, yields one record per CDR3 protein. The data hold 200,000 to 250,000 distinct CDR3 sequences, with around 9.9% observed a single time. This clonotype was counted ten times or more. Antigen: not known. General observations from the study: Recipient T cells and thymic progenitors that survived were the source of the high TCRbeta diversity seen at day 60 in some patients. The study reportedly traced alpha-beta T cells about two months after transplant to several hundred expanded graft clones. One year post-transplant, T-cell counts and diversity were largely derived from T cells produced anew.

The source was PBMCs, collected before TCRalphabeta/CD19-depleted stem cell transplant. This chain uses TRBV20-1 with TRBJ1-2; D unresolved. The sequence was collected from a child under two years old with acute myeloid leukemia, due to receive a stem cell transplant. In nucleotides, the CDR3 is TGCAGTGCTAGACATAACTATGGCTACACCTTC. Its translation: CSARHNYGYTF.